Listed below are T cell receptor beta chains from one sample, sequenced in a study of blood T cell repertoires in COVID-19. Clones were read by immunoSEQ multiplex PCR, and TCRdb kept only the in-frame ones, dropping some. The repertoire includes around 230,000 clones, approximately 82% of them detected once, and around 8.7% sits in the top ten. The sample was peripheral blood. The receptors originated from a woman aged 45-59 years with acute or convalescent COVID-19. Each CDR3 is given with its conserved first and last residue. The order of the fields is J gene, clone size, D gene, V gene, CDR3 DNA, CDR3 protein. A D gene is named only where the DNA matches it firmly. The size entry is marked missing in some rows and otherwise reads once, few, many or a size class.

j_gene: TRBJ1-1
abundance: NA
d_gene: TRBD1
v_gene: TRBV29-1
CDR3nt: TGCAGCGTGCCGGGACAGATGAACACTGAAGCTTTCTTT
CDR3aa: CSVPGQMNTEAFF

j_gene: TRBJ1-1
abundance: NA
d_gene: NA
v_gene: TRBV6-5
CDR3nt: TGTGCCAGCAGTTGGACCCAGGGCCACACTGAAGCTTTCTTT
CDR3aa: CASSWTQGHTEAFF

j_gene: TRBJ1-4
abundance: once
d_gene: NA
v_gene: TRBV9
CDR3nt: TGTGCCAGCAGCGCCGAGGCAGGGAATGAAAAACTGTTTTTT
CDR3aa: CASSAEAGNEKLFF

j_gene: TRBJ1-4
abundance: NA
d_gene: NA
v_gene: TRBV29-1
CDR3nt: TGCAGCGTAGCCCCCGGACTTTCTAATGAAAAACTGTTTTTT
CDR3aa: CSVAPGLSNEKLFF

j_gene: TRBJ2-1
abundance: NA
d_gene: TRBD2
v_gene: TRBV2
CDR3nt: TGTGCCAGCAGTGAATGGTCTAGCGGGTACAATGAGCAGTTCTTC
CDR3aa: CASSEWSSGYNEQFF

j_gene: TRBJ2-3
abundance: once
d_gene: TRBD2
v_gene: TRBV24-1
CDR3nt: TGTGCCACCAGTGATGTCGCTAGCGGAGGGATCACAGATACGCAGTATTTT
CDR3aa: CATSDVASGGITDTQYF

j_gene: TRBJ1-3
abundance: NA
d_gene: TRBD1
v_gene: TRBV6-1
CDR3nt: TGTGCCAGCAGTGAAGCGGGGCAGGGGGCTAACGGAAACACCATATATTTT
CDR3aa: CASSEAGQGANGNTIYF

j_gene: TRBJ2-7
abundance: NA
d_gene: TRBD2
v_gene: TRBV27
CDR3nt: TGTGCCAGCAGTTTGGGACTAGCGTACGAGCAGTACTTC
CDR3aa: CASSLGLAYEQYF

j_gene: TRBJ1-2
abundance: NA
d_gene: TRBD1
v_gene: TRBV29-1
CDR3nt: TGCAGCGTTGAAACACAGGGGGTGGGGTATGGCTACACCTTC
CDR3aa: CSVETQGVGYGYTF

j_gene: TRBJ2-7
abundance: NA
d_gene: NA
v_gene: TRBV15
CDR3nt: TGTGCCACCAGCAAGGGGTTCGGGTCGGGAGACTACGAGCAGTACTTC
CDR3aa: CATSKGFGSGDYEQYF

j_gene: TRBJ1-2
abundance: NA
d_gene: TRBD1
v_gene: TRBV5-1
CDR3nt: TGCGCCAGCAGCCCTCTGACAGGGGCGAACTATGGCTACACCTTC
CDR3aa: CASSPLTGANYGYTF

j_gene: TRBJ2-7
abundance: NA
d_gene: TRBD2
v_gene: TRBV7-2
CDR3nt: TGTGCCAGCAGCAAGACTAGCTACTCCTACGAGCAGTACTTC
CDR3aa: CASSKTSYSYEQYF

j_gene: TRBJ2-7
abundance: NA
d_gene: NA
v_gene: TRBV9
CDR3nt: TGTGCCAGCAGCCCAAGTGGGGCCTCCTACGAGCAGTACTTC
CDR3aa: CASSPSGASYEQYF

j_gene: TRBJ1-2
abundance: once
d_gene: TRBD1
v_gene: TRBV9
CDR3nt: TGTGCCAGCAGCGTAGGACAGGGGGGTTCCTATGGCTACACCTTC
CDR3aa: CASSVGQGGSYGYTF

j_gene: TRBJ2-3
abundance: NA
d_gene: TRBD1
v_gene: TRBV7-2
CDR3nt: TGTGCCAGCAGCTTCGGACAGGTCCAACCCACAGATACGCAGTATTTT
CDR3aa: CASSFGQVQPTDTQYF

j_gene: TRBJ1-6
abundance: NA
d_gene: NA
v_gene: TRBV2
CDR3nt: TGTGCCAGCAGTGGGGGAGGAACGGGTAATTCACCCCTCCACTTT
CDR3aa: CASSGGGTGNSPLHF

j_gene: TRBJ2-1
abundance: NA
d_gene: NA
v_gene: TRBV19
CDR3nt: TGTGCCAGTAGGGTTAGCGGATTCTCCTACAATGAGCAGTTCTTC
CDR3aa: CASRVSGFSYNEQFF

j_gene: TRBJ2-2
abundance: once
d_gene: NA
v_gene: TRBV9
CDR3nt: TGTGCCAGCAGCGCGCACAGGGCTACCGGGGAGCTGTTTTTT
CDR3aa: CASSAHRATGELFF

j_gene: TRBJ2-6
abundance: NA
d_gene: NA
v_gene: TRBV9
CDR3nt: TGTGCCAGCAGCGTAGGTCTGGGGGCCAACGTCCTGACTTTC
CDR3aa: CASSVGLGANVLTF

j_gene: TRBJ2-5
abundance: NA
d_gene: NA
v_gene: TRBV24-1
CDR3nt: TGTGCCACCTCAAGCGGGACTTTCAGGGGAGAGACCCAGTACTTC
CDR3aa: CATSSGTFRGETQYF

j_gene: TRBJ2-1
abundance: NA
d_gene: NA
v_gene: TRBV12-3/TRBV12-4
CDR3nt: TGTGCCAGCAGTAAGTCAGCTCTTCAGGAGTTCTTC
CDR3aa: CASSKSALQEFF

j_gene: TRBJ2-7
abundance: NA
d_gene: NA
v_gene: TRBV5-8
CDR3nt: TGTGCCAGCAGCTTGGCCTCGACAGCTAGGCACGAGCAGTACTTC
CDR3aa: CASSLASTARHEQYF

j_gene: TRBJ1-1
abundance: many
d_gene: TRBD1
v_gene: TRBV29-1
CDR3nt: TGCAGCGTTCCAGGGGGGAACACTGAAGCTTTCTTT
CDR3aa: CSVPGGNTEAFF

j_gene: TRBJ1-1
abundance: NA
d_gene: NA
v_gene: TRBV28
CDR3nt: TGTGCCAGCAGTTTACAAGCAGGGCAGGCTGAAGCTTTCTTT
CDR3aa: CASSLQAGQAEAFF

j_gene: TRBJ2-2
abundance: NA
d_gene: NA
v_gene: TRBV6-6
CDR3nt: TGTGCCAGCAGCCTTGACAGGAACACCGGGGAGCTGTTTTTT
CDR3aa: CASSLDRNTGELFF

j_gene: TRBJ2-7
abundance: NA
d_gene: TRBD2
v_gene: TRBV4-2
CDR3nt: TGTGCCAGCAGCCACGGACCGGGACTAGCCTACGAGCAGTACTTC
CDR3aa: CASSHGPGLAYEQYF

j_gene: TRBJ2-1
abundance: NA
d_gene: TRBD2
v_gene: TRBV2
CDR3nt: TGTGCCAGCATTGGAAGCCCCAGGACTAGCGGTTACAATGAGCAGTTCTTC
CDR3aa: CASIGSPRTSGYNEQFF

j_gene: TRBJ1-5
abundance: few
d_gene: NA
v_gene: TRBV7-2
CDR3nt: TGTGCCAGCAGCTCTGACAGCGCCAATCAGCCCCAGCATTTT
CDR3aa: CASSSDSANQPQHF

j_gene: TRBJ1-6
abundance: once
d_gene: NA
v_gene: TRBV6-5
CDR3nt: TGTGCCAGCAGTACCCAGGGGAAGGGCTCACCCCTCCACTTT
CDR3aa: CASSTQGKGSPLHF

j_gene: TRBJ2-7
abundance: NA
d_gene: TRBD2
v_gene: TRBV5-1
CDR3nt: TGCGCCAGCAGCTTGGCTCGCGGGAGCGGCTACGAGCAGTACTTC
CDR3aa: CASSLARGSGYEQYF

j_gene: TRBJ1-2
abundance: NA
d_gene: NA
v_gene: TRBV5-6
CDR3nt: TGTGCCAGCAGCGAATCGCCGGGGAACTATGGCTACACCTTC
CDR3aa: CASSESPGNYGYTF

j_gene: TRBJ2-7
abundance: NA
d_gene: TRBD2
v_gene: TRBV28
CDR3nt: TGTGCCAGCAGGGGGACTAGCGGGACCTACGAGCAGTACTTC
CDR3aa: CASRGTSGTYEQYF

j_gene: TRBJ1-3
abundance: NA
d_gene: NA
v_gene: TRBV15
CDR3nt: TGTGCCACCGGTGGGAGGGCTGGAAACACCATATATTTT
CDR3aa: CATGGRAGNTIYF

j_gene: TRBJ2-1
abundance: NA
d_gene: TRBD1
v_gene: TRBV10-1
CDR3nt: TGCGCCAGCAGACGGGACAGAGTGGGCTACAATGAGCAGTTCTTC
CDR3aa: CASRRDRVGYNEQFF

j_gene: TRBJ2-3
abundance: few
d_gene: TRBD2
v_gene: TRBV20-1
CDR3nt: TGCAGTGCTAGTCCCTGGGGTAGCGGGAGTTACACAGATACGCAGTATTTT
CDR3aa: CSASPWGSGSYTDTQYF

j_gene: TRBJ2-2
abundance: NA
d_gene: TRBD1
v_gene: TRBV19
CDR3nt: TGTGCCAGTAGCCCGACAGGGCGGAACACCGGGGAGCTGTTTTTT
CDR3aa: CASSPTGRNTGELFF

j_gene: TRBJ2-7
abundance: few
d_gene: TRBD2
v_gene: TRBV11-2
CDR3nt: TGTGCCAGCAGTCCGGGACTAGCTCTCTACGAGCAGTACTTC
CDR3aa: CASSPGLALYEQYF

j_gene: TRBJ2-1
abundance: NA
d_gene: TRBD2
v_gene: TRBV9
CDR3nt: TGTGCCAGCAGCCCCCTGAGGGATCAGCGGGAGGGCTCTCTCTTC
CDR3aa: CASSPLRDQREGSLF

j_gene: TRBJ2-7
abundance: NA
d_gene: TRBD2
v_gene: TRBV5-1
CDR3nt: TGCGCCAGCAGCTTTTCTCCGGGACTAGCGGTCTACGAGCAGTACTTC
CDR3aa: CASSFSPGLAVYEQYF